These 23 T cell receptor beta chains came from one sample sequenced in a study of tumor-infiltrating lymphocytes in primary liver carcinoma. Extraction of RNA together with DNA used about 17-31 mg of unsorted bulk tissue. Total RNA (approximately 0.5 ug) served as template for TCR beta cDNA synthesis primed by a constant-region primer. Libraries covering TCR beta were generated through three nested multiplex PCR rounds (using a slightly modified ARM-PCR). Forward primers for TRBV1-TRBV30 and a C-beta reverse primer served the first two PCR rounds, at roughly 10 cycles each. TCRdb reprocessed the multiplex PCR reads via MiXCR and lists one record per CDR3 protein. Among about 54,000 distinct CDR3 sequences listed, about 80% were seen once. Specimen: liver tumor tissue from sampling region 2. Subset reported: tumor region T2, inferior pole. Receptors were obtained from a man in his forties or fifties with primary liver carcinoma and hepatitis B virus infection.

In regard to this clonotype: At one boundary the junction diverges from the germline segment, which might be a read error. The chain links TRBV7-9 to TRBJ2-3, with D possibly matching TRBD2 (7 bases). The CDR3 totals 14 residues. CDR1 SEHNR and CDR2 FQNEAQ come from the germline V gene (reference sequence). The CDR3 DNA follows: TGTGCCATCAGCTACGGGGGGCCGACAGATGCGCAGTATTTT. It codes for CAISYGGPTDAQYF.

The chain uses TRBV12-3 or TRBV12-4 and TRBJ2-1; D call uncertain. Trimming stripped 9 bases from V and 3 bases from J, with 15 bases between. The CDR3 has 14 amino acids. CDR3 sequence reads: CASSTGLNYNEQFF. The CDR3 DNA is TGTGCCAGTAGTACCGGGCTCAACTACAATGAGCAGTTCTTC.

In its sample, this clonotype was seen once. One end of the junction fails to match germline, which may point to a read error. V is TRBV28 and J is TRBJ2-5; TRBD1 matches at 7 bases. The length of the CDR3 is 15 residues. In germline, CDR1 is MDHEN, CDR2 SYDVKM. CDR3 bases: TGTGCCAACAGTCCCCATTGGACAGGTGAAGAGACCCTGTACTTC. Encoded protein: CANSPHWTGEETLYF.

This clonotype was detected once. Without the conserved terminal phenylalanine or tryptophan, this CDR3 likely stems from a read error. The chain links TRBV28 to TRBJ2-7; D is unclear. CDR1 is MDHEN, CDR2 SYDVKM, per germline. The CDR3 runs to 11 residues. V was pared by 10 bases and J by 5 bases, with 12 bases between. The CDR3 sequence is CANSNSHEQYL. The DNA for the CDR3 is TGTGCCAACAGCAATTCCCACGAGCAGTACCTC.

In this sample, this clonotype turned up a few times. The chain combines TRBV2 with TRBJ2-3, with no clear D. The length of the CDR3 is 14 residues. V shed 3 bases and J shed 8 bases, with 15 bases lying between them. Germline values: CDR1 SNHLY, CDR2 FYNNEI. CDR3 nucleotides: TGTGCCAGCAGTGATACCGCCGGGCCGGGTACGCAGTATTTT. Its translation is CASSDTAGPGTQYF.

As for this clonotype: At one boundary the junction diverges from the germline segment, which might be a read error. V and J are TRBV5-4 and TRBJ2-7; TRBD2 agrees at 7 bases. Germline CDR1 reads SGHNT; CDR2 reads YYREEE (reference sequence). This CDR3 comprises 15 residues. The chain's CDR3 is CASSPGLVITYGQYF. The CDR3 coding sequence is TGTGCCAGCAGCCCAGGACTAGTGATAACCTACGGGCAGTACTTC.

As to this clonotype: A read error may account for a junction end that differs from germline. This chain links TRBV25-1 with TRBJ1-6; no clear D gene. The V gene's germline CDR1 is MGHDK and CDR2 SYGVNS. This CDR3 region has 13 residues. CDR3 in DNA: TGTACCAGCACTTCTCTCCCGAATTCACCCCTCCACTTT. It codes for CTSTSLPNSPLHF.

As regards this clonotype: One end of the junction fails to match germline, which may point to a read error. V gene TRBV7-9 combines with J gene TRBJ2-4, with 8 bases identical to TRBD2. Germline assignment: CDR1 SEHNR and CDR2 FQNEAQ (reference sequence). CDR3 length equals 16 residues. CDR3 nucleotides: TGTGCCAACAGCCCTTCAGGTGGACTAGCCAAAGACATTCAGTACTTC. It yields the protein CANSPSGGLAKDIQYF.

Comments on this clonotype: One end of the junction is discordant with germline, which a read error may explain. This chain uses TRBV7-9 with TRBJ2-7; possibly TRBD2 for D (6 bases). The CDR3 is 16 amino acids. Germline CDR1 SEHNR, CDR2 FQNEAQ (reference sequence). Here the CDR3 reads CAISLAAGQALRGQYF. The DNA of the CDR3 is TGTGCCATCAGCTTAGCGGCGGGCCAGGCCTTGCGCGGGCAGTACTTC.

Note on this clonotype: The CDR3 ends on some other residue instead of the conserved phenylalanine or tryptophan, so this is likely a read error. The chain combines TRBV5-1 with TRBJ2-1, with a weak D call TRBD2 (5 bases). Germline V gene lookup returns CDR1 SGHRS and CDR2 YFSETQ. The CDR3 extends over 14 amino acids. CDR3 sequence: CVSSLSGIPDGQFV. The DNA of the CDR3 is TGCGTCAGCAGCTTGTCGGGGATCCCCGACGGGCAGTTCGTC.

The V and J genes are TRBV29-1 and TRBJ2-3, with 9 bases fitting TRBD2. Germline assignment: CDR1 SQVTM and CDR2 ANQGSEA. CDR3 size: 14 residues. The CDR3 is CSVTPSGDTDTQYF. CDR3 sequence (DNA): TGCAGTGTCACTCCTAGCGGGGACACAGATACGCAGTATTTT.

This clonotype has at least ten counts. The chain couples TRBV10-2 to TRBJ2-1, with D perhaps matching TRBD2 (6 bases). The germline V gene has CDR1 WSHSY and CDR2 SAAADI. This CDR3 spans 14 amino acids. V lost 10 bases and J 3 bases, leaving 16 bases between the germline ends. The CDR3 region is CATSNSGYYNEQFF. CDR3 coding DNA: TGCGCCACCTCGAATAGCGGATACTACAATGAGCAGTTCTTC.

Of note for this clonotype: Possible read error: a much larger clone is one base away. V is TRBV28 and J is TRBJ2-7, with TRBD1 matching over 7 bases. CDR3 length equals 18 residues. Germline V lookup: CDR1 MDHEN, CDR2 SYDVKM. Germline trimming cut 4 bases from V and 0 bases from J; bases unmatched to any gene: 15. DNA for the CDR3: TGTGCCAGCAGTTCCCGGGACAGTAAAGACTGGATCTCCTACGAGCAGTACTTC. Amino acid sequence: CASSSRDSKDWISYEQYF. Together with reference TRBV28 and TRBJ2-7, the CDR3 gives the full variable domain: DVKVTQSSRYLVKRTGEKVFLECVQDMDHENMFWYRQDPGLGLRLIYFSYDVKMKEKGDIPEGYSVSREKKERFSLILESASTNQTSMYLCASSSRDSKDWISYEQYFGPGTRLTVT.

This clonotype was seen just once. A junction end diverges from the germline sequence, so it may reflect a read error. V gene TRBV11-2 combines with J gene TRBJ2-2; weak D call: TRBD2 (6 bases). Germline lookup yields CDR1 SGHAT and CDR2 FQNNGV. CDR3 length: 16 amino acids. The DNA for the CDR3 is TGTGCCAGCAGCTTAGTGGCGCTGGGGGGAACCGGGGAGCCGTTTTTT. Its protein is CASSLVALGGTGEPFF.

This clonotype rates as medium-sized. The chain links TRBV4-2 to TRBJ2-7, with TRBD2 matching over 10 bases. In germline, CDR1 is LGHNA, CDR2 YNFKEQ. V lost 2 bases to trimming and J lost 2 bases; unmatched junction nucleotides: 3. The CDR3 has 15 amino acids. The DNA for the CDR3 is TGTGCCAGCAGCCAAACAGCGGGAGGGACCTACGAGCAGTACTTC. It codes for CASSQTAGGTYEQYF.

In this sample, this clonotype turned up once. Here the CDR3 omits its conserved ending phenylalanine or tryptophan, so a read error is the likely source. The chain couples TRBV12-3 or TRBV12-4 to TRBJ1-6, with D perhaps TRBD1 (5 bases). The CDR3 covers 15 residues. V dropped 6 bases and J dropped 6 bases, with 15 bases sitting between them. The CDR3 here is CASSPRGGRNSPLHS. The CDR3 DNA sequence: TGTGCCAGCAGCCCACGGGGGGGTCGTAATTCACCCCTCCACTCT.

In the case of this clonotype: An end of the junction differs from the germline gene, which may be a read error. The chain is built from TRBV5-5 and TRBJ2-2; maybe TRBD2 (5 bases). Germline V lookup: CDR1 SGHKS, CDR2 YYEKEE (reference sequence). CDR3 length: 13 amino acids. The DNA for the CDR3 is TGTGTCAGCAGTATCGGACTTATCGGGGAGCTGTTTTTT. This encodes CVSSIGLIGELFF.

This clonotype was recorded many times. The V gene is TRBV30, the J gene TRBJ1-4; maybe TRBD1 (5 bases). The V end lost 4 bases, the J end lost 12 bases, and 21 bases lay between the germline ends. The CDR3 length is 14 residues. Germline values: CDR1 GTSNPN, CDR2 SVGIG (reference sequence). The CDR3 nucleotides read TGTGCCTGGAAAAGAACGTCCCCCGGGACCCAACTGTTTTTT. Its protein is CAWKRTSPGTQLFF.

The chain carries TRBV4-2 and TRBJ2-1, with D possibly being TRBD1 or TRBD2 (5 bases each). Germline CDR1 LGHNA, CDR2 YNFKEQ. The CDR3 loop spans 16 amino acids. V lost 2 bases and J lost 6, with 17 bases in between. CDR3 sequence reads: CASSQTPRTGGNEQFF. CDR3 DNA sequence: TGTGCCAGCAGCCAAACTCCCAGGACTGGGGGCAATGAGCAGTTCTTC.

This sequence joins TRBV29-1 and TRBJ2-3; D remains unclear. This CDR3 spans 15 amino acids. Germline-derived CDR1 and CDR2 are SQVTM and ANQGSEA. The V end was cut by 4 bases, the J end by 11 bases, with 25 bases between. As DNA, the CDR3 is TGCAGCGTTGGAAGCAGTCTGCTAGGACCAGATGTGCAGTATTTT. As protein: CSVGSSLLGPDVQYF.

In its sample, this clonotype ranks as medium-sized. V is TRBV11-2 and J is TRBJ2-1, with D possibly being TRBD2 (6 bases). V lost 5 bases and J lost 0, with 11 bases in between. This CDR3 contains 15 residues. CDR1 SGHAT and CDR2 FQNNGV come from the germline V gene. This CDR3 reads CASSPEGNSYNEQFF. The CDR3, as DNA: TGTGCCAGCAGCCCGGAGGGCAACTCCTACAATGAGCAGTTCTTC.

Comments on this clonotype: At one end the junction does not follow the germline gene, possibly because of a read error. The chain recombines TRBV7-8 with TRBJ2-2; 11 bases agree with TRBD2. Germline lookup yields CDR1 SGHVS and CDR2 FQNEAQ. This CDR3 has 15 residues. The CDR3 coding sequence is TGTGCCAGCAGTGACGGACTAGCGGGTACCGGGGAGCTGTTATTT. This gives the protein CASSDGLAGTGELLF.

This clonotype was seen a handful of times. This chain links TRBV19 with TRBJ2-2; D possibly matches TRBD1 or TRBD2 (6 bases each). Trimming stripped 3 bases from V and 3 bases from J, with 17 bases between. CDR3 size: 17 residues. Germline V lookup: CDR1 LNHDA, CDR2 SQIVND (reference sequence). CDR3 amino acids: CASSIWRGKGDTGELFF. The DNA for the CDR3 is TGTGCCAGTAGTATCTGGAGGGGGAAAGGTGACACCGGGGAGCTGTTTTTT.